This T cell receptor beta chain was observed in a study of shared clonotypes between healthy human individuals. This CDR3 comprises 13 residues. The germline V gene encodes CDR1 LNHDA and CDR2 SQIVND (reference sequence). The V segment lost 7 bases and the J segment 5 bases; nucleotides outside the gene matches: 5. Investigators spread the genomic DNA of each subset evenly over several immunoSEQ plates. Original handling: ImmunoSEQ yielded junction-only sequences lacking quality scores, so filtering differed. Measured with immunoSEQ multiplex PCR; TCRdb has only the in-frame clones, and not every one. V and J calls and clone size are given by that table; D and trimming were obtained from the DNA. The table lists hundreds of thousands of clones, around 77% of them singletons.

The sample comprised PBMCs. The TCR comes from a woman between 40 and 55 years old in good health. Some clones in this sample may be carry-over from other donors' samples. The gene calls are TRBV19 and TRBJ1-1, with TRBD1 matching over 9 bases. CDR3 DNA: TGTGCCAGTACCTTACAGGGGGCAACTGAAGCTTTCTTT. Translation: CASTLQGATEAFF.